These 32 T cell receptor beta chains were all obtained from the same sample, sequenced in a study of cytomegalovirus exposure and HLA in healthy donors. PCR employed 60 Vbeta and 13 Jbeta primers. Data came from immunoSEQ multiplex PCR; TCRdb stores just in-frame clones and leaves some out. This sample has approximately 110,000 clones, with 75% to 85% found just once. The specimen was PBMCs. These receptors were taken from a middle-aged man in good health and CMV-seronegative.

In regard to this clone: At one end, the junction sequence differs from germline, possibly due to a read error. The CDR3 bases are TGTGCCACCTTACAGCAGGCTAGAAGCTCTGGGGCCAACGGCCTGACTTTC. Translated, it gives CATLQQARSSGANGLTF. V is TRBV27 and J is TRBJ2-6; maybe TRBD1 (5 bases). The V gene's germline CDR1 is MNHEY and CDR2 SMNVEV (reference sequence). The CDR3 spans 17 residues.

This clone was recorded a few times. The chain employs TRBV7-2 and TRBJ1-5; D may be TRBD1 (6 bases). V lost 5 bases to trimming and J lost 5 bases, with 16 bases between them. Germline values: CDR1 SGHTA, CDR2 FQGNSA. CDR3 length: 15 amino acids. The CDR3 sequence: CASSRTTGPYQPQHF. The CDR3 DNA reads TGTGCCAGCAGCAGAACTACAGGGCCTTATCAGCCCCAGCATTTT.

This clone came up a few times. V gene TRBV2 combines with J gene TRBJ1-5, with 8 bases fitting TRBD1. The V gene end was trimmed by 7 bases and the J gene end by 6 bases; junction bases not matched to a gene: 8. Per germline, CDR1 SNHLY and CDR2 FYNNEI. The CDR3 contains 14 residues. The CDR3 DNA is TGTGCCAGCACAGGACAGGGTATGAGTCAGCCCCAGCATTTT. Residues: CASTGQGMSQPQHF.

The sample holds a few counts of this clone. V usage is TRBV12-5 and J usage is TRBJ1-2; D is possibly TRBD1 (5 bases). V lost 2 bases to trimming and J lost 4 bases, with 11 bases between them. From germline, CDR1 is LGHNT and CDR2 FRNRAP. The CDR3 spans 14 residues. CDR3: CASGLWGEVYGYTF. The CDR3 DNA reads TGTGCTAGTGGTTTGTGGGGGGAGGTCTATGGCTACACCTTC.

The rearrangement uses TRBV28 and TRBJ1-5; TRBD1 agrees at 8 bases. The V gene end was trimmed by 6 bases and the J gene end by 6 bases; junction bases not matched to a gene: 10. Germline V gene sequence: CDR1 MDHEN, CDR2 SYDVKM. The CDR3 length is 15 residues. CDR3 nucleotide sequence: TGTGCCAGCAGGTTGGGACAGGTCGGGAGTCAGCCCCAGCATTTT. Amino acids: CASRLGQVGSQPQHF. Together with reference TRBV28 and TRBJ1-5, the CDR3 gives the full variable domain: DVKVTQSSRYLVKRTGEKVFLECVQDMDHENMFWYRQDPGLGLRLIYFSYDVKMKEKGDIPEGYSVSREKKERFSLILESASTNQTSMYLCASRLGQVGSQPQHFGDGTRLSIL.

This rearrangement joins TRBV6-4 to TRBJ2-3, with a possible D match to TRBD2 (5 bases). The CDR3 spans 15 residues. Germline CDR1 and CDR2: MRHNA and SNTAGT. Trimming stripped 0 bases from V and 8 bases from J, with 15 bases between. The CDR3 DNA reads TGTGCCAGCAGTGACTCCCATACAACTAGAGGTACGCAGTATTTT. Translating it yields CASSDSHTTRGTQYF.

The table lists this clone with a count of one. V usage is TRBV2 and J usage is TRBJ1-6; 11 bases fit TRBD1. The CDR3 has 12 residues. CDR1 is SNHLY, CDR2 FYNNEI, per germline. J gave up 13 bases and V 8 bases, and 4 bases lay outside the gene matches. The CDR3 region is CASQDRGRPLHF. The CDR3 DNA reads TGTGCCAGCCAGGACAGGGGGCGGCCCCTCCACTTT.

This chain joins TRBV10-3 and TRBJ2-1, with D tentatively TRBD2 (6 bases). V gave up 5 bases and J gave up 13 bases, with 21 bases separating them. This CDR3 region has 14 residues. Germline assignment: CDR1 ENHRY and CDR2 SYGVKD. CDR3 protein: CAISTSESTGGQFF. In DNA form, the CDR3 reads TGTGCCATCAGTACCAGTGAGTCGACCGGGGGACAGTTCTTC.

The chain joins TRBV6-7 to TRBJ1-5; no clear D gene. TRBV6-7 qualifies as an ORF whose function is uncertain. The CDR3 spans 12 residues. The ends were cut back, 7 bases at V and 4 bases at J, with 8 bases in the middle. The CDR3 spells CASMRANQPQHF. The CDR3 nucleotides read TGTGCCAGCATGCGAGCAAATCAGCCCCAGCATTTT.

V usage is TRBV4-1 and J usage is TRBJ2-3, with 7 positions matching TRBD1. Germline values: CDR1 MGHRA, CDR2 YSYEKL. This CDR3 region has 18 residues. Unmatched junction bases numbered 12, after V lost 0 bases and J lost 3 bases. CDR3 DNA sequence: TGCGCCAGCAGCCAAGAGGCCATACAGGGGAGCTGGACAGATACGCAGTATTTT. Translating it yields CASSQEAIQGSWTDTQYF.

The CDR3 DNA sequence: TGTGCCAGCAGCGCGGCAGGACAAGAGACCCAGTACTTC. It codes for CASSAAGQETQYF. This sequence joins TRBV9 and TRBJ2-5; the D is unclear. Trimming shortened V by 3 bases and J by 2 bases, and 8 bases separated the two germline ends. CDR1 is SGDLS and CDR2 is YYNGEE in the germline V gene. CDR3 length: 13 amino acids.

This chain connects TRBV4-3 to TRBJ2-2, with 15 bases fitting TRBD2. In germline, CDR1 is LGHNA, CDR2 YSLEER. V shed 0 bases and J 4 bases; nucleotides not matched to a gene: 9. This CDR3 contains 20 residues. The CDR3, as DNA: TGCGCCAGCAGCCAAGAATCTCCGGGACTAGCGGGGGGTTCCACCGGGGAGCTGTTTTTT. Translating gives CASSQESPGLAGGSTGELFF.

This rearrangement joins TRBV19 to TRBJ1-2; 7 bases fit TRBD1. CDR1 is LNHDA, CDR2 SQIVND, per germline (reference sequence). The V and J ends lost 10 bases and 4 bases, in that order; junction bases with no gene match: 9. The CDR3 loop spans 13 amino acids. Here the CDR3 reads CATSYRTGYGYTF. CDR3 bases: TGTGCCACCTCGTACCGGACAGGCTATGGCTACACCTTC. Based on the CDR3 plus reference TRBV19 and TRBJ1-2, the full variable domain is DGGITQSPKYLFRKEGQNVTLSCEQNLNHDAMYWYRQDPGQGLRLIYYSQIVNDFQKGDIAEGYSVSREKKESFPLTVTSAQKNPTAFYLCATSYRTGYGYTFGSGTRLTVV.

The gene calls are TRBV13 and TRBJ2-3, with D unclear. Trimming stripped 2 bases from V and 0 bases from J, with 18 bases between. The CDR3 runs to 18 residues. Germline CDR1 reads PRHDT; CDR2 reads FYEKMQ (reference sequence). The CDR3 sequence is CASSLSRSWKPSTDTQYF. CDR3 nucleotides: TGTGCCAGCAGCTTATCTCGGAGTTGGAAGCCTAGCACAGATACGCAGTATTTT.

The CDR3 protein is CASSQDSSTDTQYF. The CDR3 DNA reads TGCGCCAGCAGCCAGGACAGTAGCACAGATACGCAGTATTTT. This chain joins TRBV4-1 and TRBJ2-3, with D possibly being TRBD1 (6 bases). Trimming shortened V by 3 bases and J by 0 bases, and 7 bases separated the two germline ends. The CDR3 has 14 residues. CDR1 is MGHRA and CDR2 is YSYEKL in the germline V gene.

The V gene is TRBV28, the J gene TRBJ1-5, with D tentatively TRBD1 (5 bases). CDR3 length: 12 residues. Trimming removed 4 bases at V and 12 bases at J, with 13 bases between. CDR1 is MDHEN, CDR2 SYDVKM, per germline. CDR3 in DNA: TGTGCCAGCAGTTCCCAGGGTCGTCTCCAGCATTTT. It encodes CASSSQGRLQHF.

The chain is built from TRBV15 and TRBJ1-5, with 7 positions matching TRBD1. The J segment lost 5 bases and the V segment lost 1 base, leaving 11 bases of the junction unmatched. Germline values: CDR1 LNHNV, CDR2 YYDKDF (reference sequence). The CDR3 consists of 17 residues. The CDR3 region has the DNA TGTGCCACCAGCAGAGTAACTACAGGGGCCCTGGATCAGCCCCAGCATTTT. Protein: CATSRVTTGALDQPQHF.

The genes are TRBV19 and TRBJ1-5; D is ambiguous. Trimming stripped 3 bases from V and 1 base from J, with 19 bases between. The CDR3 covers 18 residues. Per germline, CDR1 LNHDA and CDR2 SQIVND (reference sequence). The DNA of the CDR3 is TGTGCCAGTAGTATCAGTGGTCAGAGGAGTCGAAGCAATCAGCCCCAGCATTTT. It is translated as CASSISGQRSRSNQPQHF.

CDR3 protein: CASSLTGGGKTQYF. CDR3 bases: TGTGCCAGCAGTTTGACAGGGGGCGGGAAGACCCAGTACTTC. The genes are TRBV27 and TRBJ2-5, with 10 bases fitting TRBD1. The CDR3 covers 14 residues. Trimming removed 3 bases from V and 6 bases from J; junction bases left unmatched: 4. CDR1 is MNHEY and CDR2 is SMNVEV in the germline V gene (reference sequence).

This clone was picked up one time. The chain uses TRBV10-2 and TRBJ1-2, with TRBD1 matching 9 bases. Trimming removed 8 bases from V and 8 bases from J; junction bases left unmatched: 9. This CDR3 is built from 13 residues. Germline-derived CDR1 and CDR2 are WSHSY and SAAADI. The CDR3 DNA sequence: TGCGCCAGCTACAACAGGGGGCGAAACGGCTACACCTTC. Its protein product is CASYNRGRNGYTF.

This chain joins TRBV4-3 and TRBJ1-1; 7 bases are a match to TRBD1. CDR3 size: 15 residues. Germline CDR1 is LGHNA and CDR2 is YSLEER. Trimming took 3 bases from V and 3 from J; bases not matched to a gene: 7. In DNA, the CDR3 is TGCGCCAGCAGCCAGTACAGGGGAGCTGACACTGAAGCTTTCTTT. This sequence encodes CASSQYRGADTEAFF.

V usage is TRBV5-1 and J usage is TRBJ2-2; perhaps TRBD2 as D (6 bases). Trimming removed 2 bases from V and 2 bases from J, with 7 bases in between. The CDR3 has 14 amino acids. The germline V gene encodes CDR1 SGHRS and CDR2 YFSETQ. CDR3 coding DNA: TGCGCCAGCAGCTTAGGGACTAACACCGGGGAGCTGTTTTTT. Translating gives CASSLGTNTGELFF.

This clone was recorded a few times. The chain joins TRBV19 to TRBJ2-3; 7 bases agree with TRBD1. Unmatched junction bases numbered 5, after V lost 3 bases and J lost 2 bases. The V gene's germline CDR1 is LNHDA and CDR2 SQIVND (reference sequence). The CDR3 extends over 15 amino acids. The CDR3 nucleotides read TGTGCCAGTAGTATTCAGGACAGGTACACAGATACGCAGTATTTT. Translated, it gives CASSIQDRYTDTQYF.

V gene TRBV10-3 combines with J gene TRBJ2-7, with a weak D call TRBD1 (6 bases). The germline V gene has CDR1 ENHRY and CDR2 SYGVKD. The V end lost 10 bases, the J end lost 6 bases, and 19 bases lay between the germline ends. The CDR3 has 13 residues. CDR3 nucleotide sequence: TGTGCCACGACCGGAACACAGGGCGGCGAGCAGTACTTC. This translates into CATTGTQGGEQYF.

This chain joins TRBV5-1 and TRBJ2-7, with 12 bases fitting TRBD2. Germline trimming cut 4 bases from V and 7 bases from J; bases unmatched to any gene: 9. The CDR3 runs to 15 residues. CDR1 SGHRS and CDR2 YFSETQ come from the germline V gene. The CDR3 region has the DNA TGCGCCAGCAGCACAGGACTAGCGGGGCCCCGGGAGCAGTACTTC. As protein: CASSTGLAGPREQYF.

This chain connects TRBV5-1 to TRBJ2-1; D not certain. V lost 4 bases, J lost 7 bases, and 12 bases lay in between. Germline lookup yields CDR1 SGHRS and CDR2 YFSETQ. The length of the CDR3 is 13 residues. Here the CDR3 reads CASSQNTINEQFF. In DNA, the CDR3 is TGCGCCAGCAGCCAGAACACCATAAATGAGCAGTTCTTC.

This chain connects TRBV14 to TRBJ2-7, with 9 bases identical to TRBD1. Germline V gene lookup returns CDR1 SGHDN and CDR2 FVKESK. The V gene end was trimmed by 3 bases and the J gene end by 7 bases; junction bases not matched to a gene: 7. The CDR3 consists of 14 residues. The CDR3 loop reads CASSHGQGLREQYF. DNA for the CDR3: TGTGCCAGCAGCCATGGACAGGGGTTACGAGAGCAGTACTTC.

The chain carries TRBV5-6 and TRBJ2-7; 12 bases line up with TRBD1. Germline CDR1 SGHDT, CDR2 YYEEEE. This CDR3 contains 15 residues. The J segment lost 6 bases and the V segment lost 5 bases, leaving 9 bases of the junction unmatched. The CDR3 spells CASRPPGQGAGEQYF. CDR3 nucleotide sequence: TGTGCCAGCAGGCCACCGGGACAGGGGGCCGGCGAGCAGTACTTC.

The chain recombines TRBV5-1 with TRBJ2-4, with D perhaps TRBD1 (5 bases). V lost 0 bases to trimming and J lost 1 base, with 5 bases between them. Germline V gene sequence: CDR1 SGHRS, CDR2 YFSETQ. The CDR3 contains 14 residues. CDR3 nucleotide sequence: TGCGCCAGCAGCTTGGAGGGGGCCAAAAACATTCAGTACTTC. It codes for CASSLEGAKNIQYF. Looking up the rest from reference TRBV5-1 and TRBJ2-4 gives the full variable domain: KAGVTQTPRYLIKTRGQQVTLSCSPISGHRSVSWYQQTPGQGLQFLFEYFSETQRNKGNFPGRFSGRQFSNSRSEMNVSTLELGDSALYLCASSLEGAKNIQYFGAGTRLSVL.

This chain connects TRBV5-1 to TRBJ2-3; D is unclear. V was trimmed by 0 bases and J by 1 base, leaving 6 bases between them. The CDR3 runs 14 residues. In germline, CDR1 is SGHRS, CDR2 YFSETQ. CDR3 residues: CASSLVPGTDTQYF. The CDR3 DNA reads TGCGCCAGCAGCTTGGTTCCGGGCACAGATACGCAGTATTTT. Together with reference TRBV5-1 and TRBJ2-3, the CDR3 gives the full variable domain: KAGVTQTPRYLIKTRGQQVTLSCSPISGHRSVSWYQQTPGQGLQFLFEYFSETQRNKGNFPGRFSGRQFSNSRSEMNVSTLELGDSALYLCASSLVPGTDTQYFGPGTRLTVL.

This chain uses TRBV25-1 with TRBJ1-2, with D unclear. The ends were cut back, 6 bases at V and 3 bases at J, with 11 bases in the middle. The CDR3 has 13 residues. Germline CDR1 reads MGHDK; CDR2 reads SYGVNS. This chain's CDR3 is CASSSRNYYGYTF. Here the CDR3 DNA reads TGTGCCAGCAGCTCGCGAAATTACTATGGCTACACCTTC.

This clone showed up just a few times. The chain carries TRBV29-1 and TRBJ2-4; D gene unclear. The germline V and J ends were trimmed by 6 bases and 9 bases, with 12 bases remaining between them. This CDR3 has 11 residues. Germline-derived CDR1 and CDR2 are SQVTM and ANQGSEA. CDR3 loop: CSVAALGIQYF. The CDR3 DNA reads as TGCAGCGTCGCCGCGCTCGGCATTCAGTACTTC.